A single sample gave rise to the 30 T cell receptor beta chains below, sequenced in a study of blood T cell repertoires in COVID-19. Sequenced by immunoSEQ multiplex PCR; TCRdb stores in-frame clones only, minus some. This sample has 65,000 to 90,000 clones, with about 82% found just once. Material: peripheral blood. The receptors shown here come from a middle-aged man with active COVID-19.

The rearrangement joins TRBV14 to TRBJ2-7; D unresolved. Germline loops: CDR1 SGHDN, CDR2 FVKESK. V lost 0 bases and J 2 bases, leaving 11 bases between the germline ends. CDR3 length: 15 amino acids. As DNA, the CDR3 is TGTGCCAGCAGCCAAGATCCGGTGGTTACCTACGAGCAGTACTTC. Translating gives CASSQDPVVTYEQYF. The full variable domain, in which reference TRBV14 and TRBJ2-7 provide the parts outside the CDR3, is EAGVTQFPSHSVIEKGQTVTLRCDPISGHDNLYWYRRVMGKEIKFLLHFVKESKQDESGMPNNRFLAERTGGTYSTLKVQPAELEDSGVYFCASSQDPVVTYEQYFGPGTRLTVT.

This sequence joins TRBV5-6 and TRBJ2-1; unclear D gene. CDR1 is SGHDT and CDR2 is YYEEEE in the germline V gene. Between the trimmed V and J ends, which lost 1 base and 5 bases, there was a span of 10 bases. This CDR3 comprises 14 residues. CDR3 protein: CASSLRGANNEQFF. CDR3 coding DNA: TGTGCCAGCAGCTTGCGCGGCGCGAACAATGAGCAGTTCTTC.

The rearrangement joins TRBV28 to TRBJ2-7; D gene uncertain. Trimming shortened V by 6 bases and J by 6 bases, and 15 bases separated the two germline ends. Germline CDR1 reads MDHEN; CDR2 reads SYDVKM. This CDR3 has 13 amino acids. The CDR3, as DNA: TGTGCCAGCAGGTGGGCAGGTTTGGGCGAGCAGTACTTC. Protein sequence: CASRWAGLGEQYF.

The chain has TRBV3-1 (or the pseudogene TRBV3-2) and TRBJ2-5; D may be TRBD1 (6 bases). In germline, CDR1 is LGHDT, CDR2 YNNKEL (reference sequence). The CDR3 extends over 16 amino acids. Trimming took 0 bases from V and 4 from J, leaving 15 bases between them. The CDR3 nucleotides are TGTGCCAGCAGCCAAGATCTTGGAACAGGGAGAGAGACCCAGTACTTC. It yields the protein CASSQDLGTGRETQYF.

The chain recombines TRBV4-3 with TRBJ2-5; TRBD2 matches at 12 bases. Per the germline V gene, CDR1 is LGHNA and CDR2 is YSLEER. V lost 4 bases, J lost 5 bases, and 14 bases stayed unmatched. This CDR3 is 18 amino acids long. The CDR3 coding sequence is TGCGCCAGCAGCCCCAGACACAGCGGACTAGCGGGAAGGGAGACCCAGTACTTC. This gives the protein CASSPRHSGLAGRETQYF.

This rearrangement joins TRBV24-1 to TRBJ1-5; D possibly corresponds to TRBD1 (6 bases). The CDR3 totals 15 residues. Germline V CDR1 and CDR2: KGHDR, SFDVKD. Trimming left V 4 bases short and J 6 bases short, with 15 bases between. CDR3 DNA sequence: TGTGCCACCAGTGACCGCGGGGGCAGGGGTCAGCCCCAGCATTTT. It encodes CATSDRGGRGQPQHF.

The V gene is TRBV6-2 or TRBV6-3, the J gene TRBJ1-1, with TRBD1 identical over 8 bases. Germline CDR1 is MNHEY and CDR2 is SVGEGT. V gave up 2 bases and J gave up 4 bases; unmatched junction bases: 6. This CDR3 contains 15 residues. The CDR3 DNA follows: TGTGCCAGCAGTTACCGGACAGGGTGGGGCACTGAAGCTTTCTTT. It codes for CASSYRTGWGTEAFF.

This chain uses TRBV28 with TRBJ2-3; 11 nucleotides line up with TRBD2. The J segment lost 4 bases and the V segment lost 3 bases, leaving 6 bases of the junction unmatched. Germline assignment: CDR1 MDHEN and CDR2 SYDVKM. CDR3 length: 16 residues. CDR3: CASSFDLAGGADTQYF. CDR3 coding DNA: TGTGCCAGCAGTTTCGACCTAGCGGGAGGTGCAGATACGCAGTATTTT.

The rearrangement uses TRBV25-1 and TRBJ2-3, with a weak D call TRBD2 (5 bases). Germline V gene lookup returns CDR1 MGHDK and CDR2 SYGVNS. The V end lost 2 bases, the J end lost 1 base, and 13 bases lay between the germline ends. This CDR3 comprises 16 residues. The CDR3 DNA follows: TGTGCCAGCAGTGAAGGCTCGGACTCAGGCACAGATACGCAGTATTTT. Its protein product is CASSEGSDSGTDTQYF.

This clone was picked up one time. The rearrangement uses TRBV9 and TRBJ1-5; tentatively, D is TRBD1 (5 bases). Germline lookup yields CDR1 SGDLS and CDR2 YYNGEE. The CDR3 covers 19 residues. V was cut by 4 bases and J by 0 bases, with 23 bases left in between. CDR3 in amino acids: CASSMDDMGGEYSNQPQHF. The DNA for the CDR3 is TGTGCCAGCAGCATGGATGACATGGGGGGTGAGTATAGCAATCAGCCCCAGCATTTT.

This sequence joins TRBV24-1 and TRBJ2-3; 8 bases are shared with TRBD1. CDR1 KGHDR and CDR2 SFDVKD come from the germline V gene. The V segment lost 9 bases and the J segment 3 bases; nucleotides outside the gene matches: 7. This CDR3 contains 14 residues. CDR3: CATWTGSKTDTQYF. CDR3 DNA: TGTGCCACCTGGACAGGGAGCAAAACAGATACGCAGTATTTT.

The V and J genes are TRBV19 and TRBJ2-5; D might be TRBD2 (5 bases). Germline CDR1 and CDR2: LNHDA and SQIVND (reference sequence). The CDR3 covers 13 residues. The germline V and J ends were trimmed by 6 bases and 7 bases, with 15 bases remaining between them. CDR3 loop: CASSGPGKGTQYF. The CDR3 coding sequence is TGTGCCAGTAGCGGACCGGGGAAGGGGACCCAGTACTTC.

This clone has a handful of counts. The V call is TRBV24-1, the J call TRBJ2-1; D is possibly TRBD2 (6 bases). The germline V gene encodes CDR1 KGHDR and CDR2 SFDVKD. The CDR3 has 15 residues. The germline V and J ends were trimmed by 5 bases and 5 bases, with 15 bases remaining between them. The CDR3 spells CATSANTRGNNEQFF. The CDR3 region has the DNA TGTGCCACCAGTGCTAATACCCGGGGGAACAATGAGCAGTTCTTC.

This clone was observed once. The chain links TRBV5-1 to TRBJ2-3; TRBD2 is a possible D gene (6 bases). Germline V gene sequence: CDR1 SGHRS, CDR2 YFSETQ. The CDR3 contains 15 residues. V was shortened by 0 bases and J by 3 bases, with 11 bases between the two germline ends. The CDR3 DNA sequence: TGCGCCAGCAGCTTGGGCGGGATGGGAACAGATACGCAGTATTTT. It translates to CASSLGGMGTDTQYF.

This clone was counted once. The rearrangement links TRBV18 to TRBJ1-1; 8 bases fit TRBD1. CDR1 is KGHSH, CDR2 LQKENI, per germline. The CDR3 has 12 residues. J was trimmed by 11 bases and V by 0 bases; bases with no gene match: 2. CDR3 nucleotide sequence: TGTGCCAGCTCACCACCCCAGGGGGCGGCTTTCTTT. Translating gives CASSPPQGAAFF. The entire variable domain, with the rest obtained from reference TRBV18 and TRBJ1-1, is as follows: NAGVMQNPRHLVRRRGQEARLRCSPMKGHSHVYWYRQLPEEGLKFMVYLQKENIIDESGMPKERFSAEFPKEGPSILRIQQVVRGDSAAYFCASSPPQGAAFFGQGTRLTVV.

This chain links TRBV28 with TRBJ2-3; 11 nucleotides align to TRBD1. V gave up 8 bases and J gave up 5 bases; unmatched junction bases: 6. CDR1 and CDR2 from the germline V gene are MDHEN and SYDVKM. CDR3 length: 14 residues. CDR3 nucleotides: TGTGCCAGCGGGGACAGGGGGGTGAAAGATACGCAGTATTTT. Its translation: CASGDRGVKDTQYF. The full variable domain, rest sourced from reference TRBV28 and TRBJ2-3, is DVKVTQSSRYLVKRTGEKVFLECVQDMDHENMFWYRQDPGLGLRLIYFSYDVKMKEKGDIPEGYSVSREKKERFSLILESASTNQTSMYLCASGDRGVKDTQYFGPGTRLTVL.

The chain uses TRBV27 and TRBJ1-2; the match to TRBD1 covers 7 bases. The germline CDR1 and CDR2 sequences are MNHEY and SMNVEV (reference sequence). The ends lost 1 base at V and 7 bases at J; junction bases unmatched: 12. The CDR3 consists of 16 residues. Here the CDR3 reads CASSLFKGGASSGYTF. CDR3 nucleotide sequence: TGTGCCAGCAGTTTATTTAAAGGGGGCGCGTCGAGTGGCTACACCTTC.

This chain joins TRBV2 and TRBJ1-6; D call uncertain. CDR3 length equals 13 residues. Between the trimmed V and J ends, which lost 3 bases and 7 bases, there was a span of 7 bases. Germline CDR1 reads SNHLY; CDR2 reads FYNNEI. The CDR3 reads CASSDPQNSPLHF. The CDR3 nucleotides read TGTGCCAGCAGTGATCCTCAGAATTCACCCCTCCACTTT.

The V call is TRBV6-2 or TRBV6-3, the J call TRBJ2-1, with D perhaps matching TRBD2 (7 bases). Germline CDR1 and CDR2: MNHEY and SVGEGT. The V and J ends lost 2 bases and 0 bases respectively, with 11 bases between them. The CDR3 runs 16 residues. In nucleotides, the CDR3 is TGTGCCAGCAGTTACGGGGGCGGGAGCTCCTACAATGAGCAGTTCTTC. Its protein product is CASSYGGGSSYNEQFF.

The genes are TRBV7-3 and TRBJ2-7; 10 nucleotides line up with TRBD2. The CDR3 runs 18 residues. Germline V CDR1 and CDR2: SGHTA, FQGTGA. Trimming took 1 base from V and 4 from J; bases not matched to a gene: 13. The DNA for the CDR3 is TGTGCCAGCAGCTTAAGTGTGTTCGGGGCTAGCGGGAGTTACGAGCAGTACTTC. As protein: CASSLSVFGASGSYEQYF.

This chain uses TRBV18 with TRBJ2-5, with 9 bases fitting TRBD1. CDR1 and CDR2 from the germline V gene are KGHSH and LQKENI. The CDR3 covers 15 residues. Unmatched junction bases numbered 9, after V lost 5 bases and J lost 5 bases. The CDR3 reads CASSSGTGSRETQYF. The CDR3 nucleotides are TGTGCCAGCTCATCTGGGACAGGGAGTCGGGAGACCCAGTACTTC.

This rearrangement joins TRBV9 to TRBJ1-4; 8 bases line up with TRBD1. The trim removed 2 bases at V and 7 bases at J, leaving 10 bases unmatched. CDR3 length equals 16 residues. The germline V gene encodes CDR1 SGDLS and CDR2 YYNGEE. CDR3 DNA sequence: TGTGCCAGCAGCGTGGGGTTACAGGGGGGCGCTGAAAAACTGTTTTTT. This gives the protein CASSVGLQGGAEKLFF.

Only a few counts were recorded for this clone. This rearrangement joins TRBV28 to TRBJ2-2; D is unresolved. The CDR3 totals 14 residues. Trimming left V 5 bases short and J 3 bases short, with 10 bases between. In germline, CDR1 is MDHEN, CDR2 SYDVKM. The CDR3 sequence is CASSLSLDTGELFF. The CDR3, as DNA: TGTGCCAGCAGTCTTAGTCTGGACACCGGGGAGCTGTTTTTT.

DNA for the CDR3: TGTGCCAGCAGCTCAAACAGGGCTAGCGGGTACGATGAGCAGTTCTTC. Amino acids: CASSSNRASGYDEQFF. The J gene is TRBJ2-1, the V gene TRBV7-8, with 8 bases aligning to TRBD2. Trimming cost V 4 bases and J 8 bases; bases outside gene matches: 13. Germline CDR1 and CDR2: SGHVS and FQNEAQ. The CDR3 runs 16 residues.

The CDR3 DNA is TGTGCCAGCAGTGGTCTAGCGGGCACAGATACGCAGTATTTT. It yields the protein CASSGLAGTDTQYF. The V call is TRBV2, the J call TRBJ2-3; TRBD2 agrees at 7 bases. The CDR3 totals 14 residues. The J segment lost 1 base and the V segment lost 4 bases, leaving 2 bases of the junction unmatched. The germline V gene has CDR1 SNHLY and CDR2 FYNNEI. Using reference TRBV2 and TRBJ2-3 for the parts outside the CDR3, the full variable domain is EPEVTQTPSHQVTQMGQEVILRCVPISNHLYFYWYRQILGQKVEFLVSFYNNEISEKSEIFDDQFSVERPDGSNFTLKIRSTKLEDSAMYFCASSGLAGTDTQYFGPGTRLTVL.

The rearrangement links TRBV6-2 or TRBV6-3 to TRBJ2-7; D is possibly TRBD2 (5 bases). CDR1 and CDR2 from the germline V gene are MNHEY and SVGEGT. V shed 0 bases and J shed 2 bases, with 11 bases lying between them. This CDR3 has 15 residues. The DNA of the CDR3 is TGTGCCAGCAGTTACTCCGGACTGGGCCCCTACGAGCAGTACTTC. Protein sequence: CASSYSGLGPYEQYF.

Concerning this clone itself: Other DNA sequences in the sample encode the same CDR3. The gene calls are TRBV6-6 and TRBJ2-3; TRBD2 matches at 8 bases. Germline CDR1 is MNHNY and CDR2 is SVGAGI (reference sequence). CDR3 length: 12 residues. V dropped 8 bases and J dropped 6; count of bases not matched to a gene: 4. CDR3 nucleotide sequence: TGTGCCAGCGGGCGGGGGGCGGATACGCAGTATTTT. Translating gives CASGRGADTQYF.

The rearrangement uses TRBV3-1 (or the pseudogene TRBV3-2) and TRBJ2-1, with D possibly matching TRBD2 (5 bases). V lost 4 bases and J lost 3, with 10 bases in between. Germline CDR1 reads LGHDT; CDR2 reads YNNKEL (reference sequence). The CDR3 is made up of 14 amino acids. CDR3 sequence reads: CASSPLRDYNEQFF. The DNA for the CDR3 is TGTGCCAGCAGCCCTTTGAGGGACTACAATGAGCAGTTCTTC.

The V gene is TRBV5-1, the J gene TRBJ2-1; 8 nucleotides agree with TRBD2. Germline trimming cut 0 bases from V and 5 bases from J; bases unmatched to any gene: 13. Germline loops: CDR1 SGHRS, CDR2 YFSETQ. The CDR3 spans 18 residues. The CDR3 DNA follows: TGCGCCAGCAGCTTGGTTCCCCCTCCCAGCGGGGGAAACAATGAGCAGTTCTTC. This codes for CASSLVPPPSGGNNEQFF. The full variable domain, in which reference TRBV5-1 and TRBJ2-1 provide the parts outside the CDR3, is KAGVTQTPRYLIKTRGQQVTLSCSPISGHRSVSWYQQTPGQGLQFLFEYFSETQRNKGNFPGRFSGRQFSNSRSEMNVSTLELGDSALYLCASSLVPPPSGGNNEQFFGPGTRLTVL.

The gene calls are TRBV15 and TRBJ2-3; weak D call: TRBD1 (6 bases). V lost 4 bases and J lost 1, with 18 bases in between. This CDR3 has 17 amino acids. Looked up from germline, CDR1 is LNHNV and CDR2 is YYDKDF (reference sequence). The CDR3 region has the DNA TGTGCCACCAGCAAGCATAGTGGGACAAACCGCACAGATACGCAGTATTTT. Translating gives CATSKHSGTNRTDTQYF.